This T cell receptor beta chain is from a study of cytomegalovirus exposure and HLA in healthy donors. Study-wide results and caveats: Associated with HLA alleles at 0.05 false discovery rate in a later analysis were around 15,000 TCR beta sequences. As a later analysis showed, a missense DCLRE1C variant was linked to trimming of TCR beta V- and J-genes.

Researchers ran the PCR with 60 Vbeta and 13 Jbeta primers. Sequencing used immunoSEQ multiplex PCR; TCRdb keeps in-frame clones, though not all of them. The sample has more than 110,000 clones, roughly 80% seen once; the top ten hold 5% to 5.5%. With 1 base clipped from V and 7 bases from J, the junction kept 8 bases outside the gene matches. The CDR3 runs to 16 residues. In germline, CDR1 is MNHNY, CDR2 SVGAGI (reference sequence). Healthy people donating bone marrow made up the donors. This clone was recorded only once. The antigen remains unidentified. The V and J genes are TRBV6-6 and TRBJ1-4, with 8 nucleotides matching TRBD1. This sequence was found in a male donor in good health and CMV-seronegative. The specimen was PBMCs. Written as DNA, the CDR3 is TGTGCCAGCAGTTACTTCTCGACAGGGGAGGGTGAAAAACTGTTTTTT. Protein sequence: CASSYFSTGEGEKLFF.